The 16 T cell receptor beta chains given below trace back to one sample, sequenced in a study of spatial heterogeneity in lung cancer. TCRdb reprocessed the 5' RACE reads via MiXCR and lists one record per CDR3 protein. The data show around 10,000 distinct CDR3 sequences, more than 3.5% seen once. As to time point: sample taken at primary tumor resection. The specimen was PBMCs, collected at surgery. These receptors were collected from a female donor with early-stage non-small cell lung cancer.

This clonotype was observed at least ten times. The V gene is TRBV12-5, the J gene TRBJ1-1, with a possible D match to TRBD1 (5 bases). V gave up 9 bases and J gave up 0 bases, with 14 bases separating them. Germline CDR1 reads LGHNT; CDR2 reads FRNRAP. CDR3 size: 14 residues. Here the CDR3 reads CASTGWGMNTEAFF. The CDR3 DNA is TGTGCTAGCACTGGGTGGGGGATGAACACTGAAGCTTTCTTT. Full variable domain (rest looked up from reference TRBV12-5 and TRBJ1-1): DARVTQTPRHKVTEMGQEVTMRCQPILGHNTVFWYRQTMMQGLELLAYFRNRAPLDDSGMPKDRFSAEMPDATLATLKIQPSEPRDSAVYFCASTGWGMNTEAFFGQGTRLTVV.

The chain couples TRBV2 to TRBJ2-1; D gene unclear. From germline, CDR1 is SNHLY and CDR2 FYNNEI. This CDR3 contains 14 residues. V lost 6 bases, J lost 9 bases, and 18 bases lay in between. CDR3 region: CASRGMNGLGEQFF. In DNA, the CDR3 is TGTGCCAGCAGGGGAATGAATGGCCTAGGTGAGCAGTTCTTC.

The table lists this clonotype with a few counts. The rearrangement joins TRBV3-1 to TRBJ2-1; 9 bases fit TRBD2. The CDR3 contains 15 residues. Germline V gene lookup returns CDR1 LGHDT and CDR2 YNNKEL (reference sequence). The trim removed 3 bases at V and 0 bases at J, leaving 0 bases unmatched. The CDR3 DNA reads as TGTGCCAGCAGCCATAGCGGGAGCTCCTACAATGAGCAGTTCTTC. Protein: CASSHSGSSYNEQFF.

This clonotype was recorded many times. The CDR3: CASSATSGGTPSTDTQYF. The CDR3 region has the DNA TGTGCCAGCAGCGCGACTAGCGGGGGGACTCCTAGCACAGATACGCAGTATTTT. The chain uses TRBV9 and TRBJ2-3, with 13 bases that match TRBD2. The CDR3 runs to 18 residues. Germline loops: CDR1 SGDLS, CDR2 YYNGEE. After removal of 3 bases from V and 0 bases from J, the junction contained 7 bases not matched to a gene.

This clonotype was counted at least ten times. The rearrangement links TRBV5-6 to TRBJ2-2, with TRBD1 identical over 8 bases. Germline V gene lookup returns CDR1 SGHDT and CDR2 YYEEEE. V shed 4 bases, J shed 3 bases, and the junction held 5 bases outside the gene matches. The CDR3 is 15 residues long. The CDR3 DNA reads TGTGCCAGCAGCGTAGTACAGGGGGACACCGGGGAGCTGTTTTTT. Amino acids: CASSVVQGDTGELFF.

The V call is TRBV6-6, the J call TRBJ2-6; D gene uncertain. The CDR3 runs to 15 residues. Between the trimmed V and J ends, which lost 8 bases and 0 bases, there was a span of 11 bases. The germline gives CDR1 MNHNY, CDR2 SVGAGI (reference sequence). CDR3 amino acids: CASGKGFSGANVLTF. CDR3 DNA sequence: TGTGCCAGCGGTAAAGGGTTCTCTGGGGCCAACGTCCTGACTTTC.

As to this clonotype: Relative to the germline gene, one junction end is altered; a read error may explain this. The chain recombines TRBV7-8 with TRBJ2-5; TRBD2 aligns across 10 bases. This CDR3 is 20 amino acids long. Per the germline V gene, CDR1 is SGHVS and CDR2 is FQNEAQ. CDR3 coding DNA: TGTGCCAGCAGCCTAGCCGCAGCGGGGGGGCCCTTAACTCTACAAGAGACCCAGTACTTC. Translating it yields CASSLAAAGGPLTLQETQYF.

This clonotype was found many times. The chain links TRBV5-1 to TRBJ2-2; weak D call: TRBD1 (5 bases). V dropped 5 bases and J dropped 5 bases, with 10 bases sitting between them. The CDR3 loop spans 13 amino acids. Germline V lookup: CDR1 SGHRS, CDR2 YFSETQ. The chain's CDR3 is CASRPPGTGELFF. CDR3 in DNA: TGCGCCAGCAGGCCACCAGGGACCGGGGAGCTGTTTTTT.

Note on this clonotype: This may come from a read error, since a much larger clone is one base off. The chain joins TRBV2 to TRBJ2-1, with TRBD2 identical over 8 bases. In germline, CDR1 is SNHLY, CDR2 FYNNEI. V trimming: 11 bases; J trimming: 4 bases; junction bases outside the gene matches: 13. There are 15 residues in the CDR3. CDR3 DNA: TGTGCCTGCGGGGCGGGAGGATTAATATACAATGAGCAGTTCTTC. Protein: CACGAGGLIYNEQFF.

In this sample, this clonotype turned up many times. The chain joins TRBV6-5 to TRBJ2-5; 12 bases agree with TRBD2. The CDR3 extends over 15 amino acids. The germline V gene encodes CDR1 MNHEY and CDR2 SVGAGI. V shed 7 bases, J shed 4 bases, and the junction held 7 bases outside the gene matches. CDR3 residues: CASMASGGAGETQYF. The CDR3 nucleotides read TGTGCCAGCATGGCTAGCGGGGGGGCCGGAGAGACCCAGTACTTC.

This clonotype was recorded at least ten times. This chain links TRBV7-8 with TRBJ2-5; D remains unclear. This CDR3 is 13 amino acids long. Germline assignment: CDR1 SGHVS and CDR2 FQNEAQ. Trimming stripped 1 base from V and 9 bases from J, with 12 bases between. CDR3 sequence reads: CASSLGPAKAQYF. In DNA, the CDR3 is TGTGCCAGCAGCTTAGGCCCAGCAAAGGCCCAGTACTTC. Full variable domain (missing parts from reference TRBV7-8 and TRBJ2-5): GAGVSQSPRYKVAKRGQDVALRCDPISGHVSLFWYQQALGQGPEFLTYFQNEAQLDKSGLPSDRFFAERPEGSVSTLKIQRTQQEDSAVYLCASSLGPAKAQYFGPGTRLLVL.

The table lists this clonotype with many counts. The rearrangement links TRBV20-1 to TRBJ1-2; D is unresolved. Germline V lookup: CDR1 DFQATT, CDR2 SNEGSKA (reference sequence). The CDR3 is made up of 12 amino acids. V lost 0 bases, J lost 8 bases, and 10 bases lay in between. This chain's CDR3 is CSARDPDWGYTF. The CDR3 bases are TGCAGTGCTAGAGACCCAGACTGGGGCTACACCTTC.

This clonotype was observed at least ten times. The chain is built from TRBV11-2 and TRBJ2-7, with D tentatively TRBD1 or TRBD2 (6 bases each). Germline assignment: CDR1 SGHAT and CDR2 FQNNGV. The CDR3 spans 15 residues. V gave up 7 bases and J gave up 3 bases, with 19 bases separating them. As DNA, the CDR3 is TGTGCCAGCACCCTTGTCGGGGGCGGTCTCTACGAGCAGTACTTC. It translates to CASTLVGGGLYEQYF.

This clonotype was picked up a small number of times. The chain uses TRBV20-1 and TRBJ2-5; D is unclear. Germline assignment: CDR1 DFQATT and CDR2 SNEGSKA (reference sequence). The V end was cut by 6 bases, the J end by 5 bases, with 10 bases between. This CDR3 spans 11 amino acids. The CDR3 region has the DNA TGCAGTGCATATCTAGGGGAGACCCAGTACTTC. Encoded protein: CSAYLGETQYF.

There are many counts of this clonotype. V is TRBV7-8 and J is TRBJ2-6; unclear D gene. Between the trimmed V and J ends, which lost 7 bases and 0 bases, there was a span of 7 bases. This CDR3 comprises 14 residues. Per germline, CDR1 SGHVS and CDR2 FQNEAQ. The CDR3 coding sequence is TGTGCCAGCAACGATGTCTCTGGGGCCAACGTCCTGACTTTC. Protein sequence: CASNDVSGANVLTF.

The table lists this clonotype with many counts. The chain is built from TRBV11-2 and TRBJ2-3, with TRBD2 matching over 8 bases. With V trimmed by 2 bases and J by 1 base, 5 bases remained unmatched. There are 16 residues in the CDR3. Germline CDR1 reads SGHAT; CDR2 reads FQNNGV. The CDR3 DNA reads TGTGCCAGCAGCTTACGACTAGCGTCGGGCACAGATACGCAGTATTTT. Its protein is CASSLRLASGTDTQYF.